This T cell receptor beta chain derives from a study of shared clonotypes between healthy human individuals. Points from the study as a whole: Investigators expected sequencing depth to affect clonotype sharing among donors.

A word on this clone: Its target is unknown.

As defined, naive CD8 cells were CD45RO-negative and positively selected for CCR7, with terminally differentiated effector memory CD45RA+ cells excluded. The donors, healthy adults who were HIV-negative, had experienced no recent acute infections or vaccinations. In the source study's methods: As immunoSEQ supplied junction-only sequences (without quality scores), filtering differed. Here immunoSEQ multiplex PCR was the method, and the copy in TCRdb shows in-frame clones only, minus some. The V and J calls and clone size are taken from that table; D and trimming were inferred from the DNA. The profile shows some 2 million clones, over 85% of them singletons. Sequenced material: naive CD8+ T cells sorted from blood. This TCR derives from a young man in good health.

The CDR3 bases are TGTGCCTGGAGTGAGGAGGGGCTGGGCAATCAGCCCCAGCATTTT. As protein: CAWSEEGLGNQPQHF. The chain links TRBV30 to TRBJ1-5; tentative D call: TRBD1 (5 bases). CDR1 and CDR2 from the germline V gene are GTSNPN and SVGIG (reference sequence). The CDR3 contains 15 residues. V was trimmed by 1 base and J by 2 bases, leaving 12 bases between them.